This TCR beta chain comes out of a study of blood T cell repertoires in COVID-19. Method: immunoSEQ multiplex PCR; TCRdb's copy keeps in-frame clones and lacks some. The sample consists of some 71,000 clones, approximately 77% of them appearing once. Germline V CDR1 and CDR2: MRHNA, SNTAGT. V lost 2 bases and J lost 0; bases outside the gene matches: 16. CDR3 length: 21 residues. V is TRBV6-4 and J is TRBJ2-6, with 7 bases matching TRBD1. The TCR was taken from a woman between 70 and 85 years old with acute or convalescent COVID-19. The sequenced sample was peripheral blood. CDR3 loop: CASSDPDFDRVLSSGANVLTF. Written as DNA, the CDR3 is TGTGCCAGCAGTGACCCGGACTTTGACAGGGTACTTAGCTCTGGGGCCAACGTCCTGACTTTC.